Listed here is a single TCR beta chain. Its antigen remains unidentified. This entry comes from a study of siplizumab effects on memory and regulatory T cells. Findings and caveats of the study: Researchers could map only a minor fraction of alloreactive clones to unstimulated subsets.

Here immunoSEQ multiplex PCR was the method, and the copy in TCRdb shows in-frame clones only, minus some. In the table there are about 120,000 clones, less than 95% of which are singletons. The germline V gene encodes CDR1 MNHEY and CDR2 SVGAGI. CDR3 length: 14 residues. Trimming removed 0 bases at V and 3 bases at J, with 8 bases between. This chain uses TRBV6-5 with TRBJ2-5; D is uncertain. Specimen: non-Treg CD4+ T cells sorted from blood. The clonotype originates from a human donor in good health. The CDR3, as DNA: TGTGCCAGCAGTTACTCGTACGACGAAGAGACCCAGTACTTC. Translation gives CASSYSYDEETQYF.